This is a list of T cell receptor beta chains from one sample in a study of shared clonotypes between healthy human individuals. Libraries were prepared by immunoSEQ multiplex PCR; TCRdb keeps only in-frame clonotypes and omits some of them. The sample consists of about 2.3 million clones, around 90% of them appearing once. Sequenced: naive CD4+ T cells from PBMCs. These receptors originate from a man aged 18 to 29 in good health. Some clones in this sample may be carry-over from other donors' samples. CDR3s include the opening cysteine and the closing phenylalanine or tryptophan. Fields, in order: V gene, D gene, J gene, clone size, CDR3 DNA, CDR3 protein. A D gene is named only where the DNA matches it firmly. Size values are once, few and many counts, or a class for expanded clones, and some rows have none.

>TRBV2|TRBD2|TRBJ2-3|-
TGTGCCAGCAGTGGTCTGGCTAGCGGGAGTTCAGATACGCAGTATTTT
CASSGLASGSSDTQYF
>TRBV9|-|TRBJ2-6|-
TGTGCCAGCAGCGCCACCCGGGGTGGGGGGACGCCATCTGGGGCCAACGTCCTGACTTTC
CASSATRGGGTPSGANVLTF
>TRBV23-1|TRBD1|TRBJ1-4|-
TGCGCCAGCAGTCGACTGGGACAGATTGAAAAACTGTTTTTT
CASSRLGQIEKLFF
>TRBV9|TRBD1|TRBJ2-7|-
TGTGCCAGCAGCTCGACAGGGGGCGGGCGCGAGCAGTACTTC
CASSSTGGGREQYF
>TRBV5-4|TRBD2|TRBJ2-1|-
TGTGCCAGCAGCCCACCTAGCGGGAGGGCCTATGAGCAGTTCTTC
CASSPPSGRAYEQFF
>TRBV6-5|TRBD1|TRBJ2-1|-
TGTGCCAGCAGTTCGACAGGGATTTTGTACAATGAGCAGTTCTTC
CASSSTGILYNEQFF
>TRBV5-1|TRBD1|TRBJ2-7|once
TGCGCCAGCAGCCTATCGGGACAGGGGCCAACCTACGAGCAGTACTTC
CASSLSGQGPTYEQYF
>TRBV2|-|TRBJ2-7|-
TGTGCCAGCAGTGAAAGCATCGGTACCGGGGAGCAGTACTTC
CASSESIGTGEQYF
>TRBV7-9|-|TRBJ1-6|once
TGTGCCAGCAGCTTAGGCGCCAGGGGTGGATCACCCCTCCACTTT
CASSLGARGGSPLHF
>TRBV19|-|TRBJ2-6|-
TGTGCCAGTAGTGCGGGGGCCAACGTCCTGACTTTC
CASSAGANVLTF
>TRBV5-6|TRBD2|TRBJ2-1|-
TGTGCCAGCAGCTTGTTGACTAGCGGATACCGGGGGGACAATGGGCAGTTCTTC
CASSLLTSGYRGDNGQFF
>TRBV19|-|TRBJ1-5|-
TGTGCCAGCACCCCCGGGACACATACTTATCAGCCCCAGCATTTT
CASTPGTHTYQPQHF
>TRBV7-2|TRBD1|TRBJ1-2|-
TGTGCCAGCAGCTTAGCGCCCGGCCCCAGACAGGGGGTTTTACTTAATGGCTACACCTTC
CASSLAPGPRQGVLLNGYTF
>TRBV2|-|TRBJ2-7|-
TGTGCCAGCAGTTTTACAGGGTCTACCGCCTACGAGCAGTACTTC
CASSFTGSTAYEQYF
>TRBV4-1|-|TRBJ2-1|-
TGCGCCAGCAGCCAAGCGGCGACTAGGTCGACCTCCTACAATGAGCAGTTCTTC
CASSQAATRSTSYNEQFF
>TRBV5-1|-|TRBJ1-5|-
TGCGCCAGCAGCTTGGAAGGGGACAATCAGCCCCAGCATTTT
CASSLEGDNQPQHF
>TRBV6-1|TRBD1|TRBJ2-3|-
TGTGCCAGCAGTCGAGAGGGACAGAGGGGGGATACGCAGTATTTT
CASSREGQRGDTQYF
>TRBV9|-|TRBJ2-3|-
TGTGCCAGCAGCGTAGCTCAGTCCACAGATACGCAGTATTTT
CASSVAQSTDTQYF
>TRBV27|-|TRBJ2-1|-
TGTGCCAGCAGTTTGGGGCCGATGAGACAGGCCTACAATGAGCAGTTCTTC
CASSLGPMRQAYNEQFF
>TRBV18|-|TRBJ1-4|once
TGTGCCAGCTCACCGGACGGGGGCGAAGAAAAACTGTTTTTT
CASSPDGGEEKLFF
>TRBV28|TRBD1|TRBJ1-2|-
TGTGCCACCAGTCGGACAGGGTTGCGTTTGAGCTATGGCTACACCTTC
CATSRTGLRLSYGYTF
>TRBV28|-|TRBJ2-7|-
TGTGCCAGCAGTATCCGACTAGTGTGGGAGCAGTACTTC
CASSIRLVWEQYF
>TRBV11-2|TRBD2|TRBJ2-7|-
TGTGCCAGCAGCTTAGTCCCAGCGGGAGGCGCCAGCGGCGAGCAGTACTTC
CASSLVPAGGASGEQYF
>TRBV7-5|-|TRBJ2-1|-
TGTGTCAGAAGCTTAGGGAGTCACAATGAGCAGTTCTTC
CVRSLGSHNEQFF
>TRBV9|-|TRBJ2-1|few
TGTGCCAGTTTGGGCTCAGGGGTCGGGTTCTTC
CASLGSGVGFF
>TRBV12-2|-|TRBJ2-5|-
TGTGCAAGTCGCCCTGGGAGCGGGGGGCAAGAGACCCAGTACTTC
CASRPGSGGQETQYF
>TRBV5-1|-|TRBJ2-5|-
TGCGCCAGCAGCCGTGGGACACACCAAGAGACCCAGTACTTC
CASSRGTHQETQYF
>TRBV30|-|TRBJ2-7|-
TGTGCCTGGCTTTCCCGGCTCGGCAACGAGCAGTACTTC
CAWLSRLGNEQYF
>TRBV29-1|TRBD2|TRBJ2-7|-
TGCAGCGTCTTAACGCCCGGGACTAGCGGTTACTACGAGCAGTACTTC
CSVLTPGTSGYYEQYF
>TRBV5-4|-|TRBJ2-2|-
TGTGCCAGCAGCTTAGACTTCACCGGGGAGCTGTTTTTT
CASSLDFTGELFF
>TRBV5-1|-|TRBJ2-5|-
TGCGCCAGCAGCCTCCTAGGGGGGGACCGCCAAGAGACCCAGTACTTC
CASSLLGGDRQETQYF
>TRBV7-2|-|TRBJ1-5|-
TGTGCCAGCAGCTTAGCGACAGGAAAAAATCAGCCCCAGCATTTT
CASSLATGKNQPQHF
>TRBV23-1|TRBD1|TRBJ2-6|-
TGCGCCAGCAGTCAGATCGGGACAGACATCTCTGGGGCCAACGTCCTGACTTTC
CASSQIGTDISGANVLTF
>TRBV2|-|TRBJ2-5|-
TGTGCCAGAAGGGAGCAGTACTTC
CARREQYF